This T cell receptor beta chain was documented in a study of shared clonotypes between healthy human individuals. Study background: With ages of 18 to 49, the donors were a couple of women and three men. Whole-study results and caveats: Represented genetic and exposure-history diversity was restricted by having few donors.

CD4+ cell separation produced CD45RA+ naive and CD45RA-negative memory subsets. This clone appeared a single time. What it binds is unknown. Other DNA sequences of this sample code for an identical CDR3. The table came from immunoSEQ multiplex PCR; TCRdb's copy has only in-frame clones and leaves some out. This sample carries roughly 2.5 million clones, more than 80% of them seen once, and the ten largest clones take around 0.15%. CDR3 length equals 11 residues. V gave up 6 bases and J gave up 6 bases, with 11 bases separating them. Germline V gene sequence: CDR1 DFQATT, CDR2 SNEGSKA (reference sequence).

Sequencing used naive CD4+ T cells sorted from blood. The subset is: CD45RA+ positively selected. This TCR was sampled from a man aged 18 to 29 in good health. J is TRBJ1-1 and V is TRBV20-1, with TRBD1 as a possible D gene (5 bases). CDR3 protein: CSARDFPEAFF. CDR3 sequence (DNA): TGCAGTGCGCGGGACTTTCCTGAAGCTTTCTTT.